Below, 30 T cell receptor beta chains from the same sample are listed, as sequenced in a study of T cells in Graves' hyperthyroidism and ophthalmopathy (dated by TCRdb to about 2019). Libraries came from multiplex PCR. TCRdb names Illumina HiSeq 2000 as the instrument used. The TCR beta CDR3 regions were amplified from RNA transcripts. The first round of RT-PCR for the TCR CDR3 was performed with the HTBI primer set and the Qiagen OneStep RT-PCR kit. TCRdb reworked the public reads: Q25 trimming with fastp, MiXCR clone assembly, productive beta chains retained. Entries are consolidated by CDR3 protein sequence, retaining the most common genes and DNA. Here the sample has roughly 800,000 distinct CDR3 sequences; approximately 40% occur a single time. Approximately 8.7% of the sample rests with the top ten. The sequencing input was blood. Receptor source: a man aged 18 to 29 with Graves' hyperthyroidism.

J is TRBJ1-4 and V is TRBV20-1, with TRBD1 matching over 7 bases. The V segment lost 6 bases and the J segment 8 bases; nucleotides outside the gene matches: 18. The CDR3 length is 16 residues. CDR1 and CDR2 (germline): DFQATT, SNEGSKA (reference sequence). This chain's CDR3 is CSALQQGRRGREKLFF. The CDR3 DNA follows: TGCAGTGCCCTACAACAGGGGAGGAGGGGTCGGGAAAAACTGTTTTTT.

J is TRBJ2-5 and V is TRBV29-1; a possible D gene is TRBD2 (6 bases). From germline, CDR1 is SQVTM and CDR2 ANQGSEA. V was shortened by 5 bases and J by 3 bases, with 13 bases between the two germline ends. This CDR3 is 13 amino acids long. The CDR3 sequence: CSVRKGTEETQYF. CDR3 DNA: TGCAGCGTTCGAAAGGGGACTGAAGAGACCCAGTACTTC.

This clonotype has a handful of counts. This may come from a read error, since a much larger clone is one base off. Given the absence of the conserved phenylalanine or tryptophan at the CDR3 end, a read error is likely. This rearrangement joins TRBV7-6 to TRBJ1-1; a possible D gene is TRBD1 (6 bases). The CDR3 runs 12 residues. Germline-derived CDR1 and CDR2 are SGHVS and FNYEAQ. CDR3 bases: TGTGCTAGCAGCTTAGGGGGGAGACTGGCTTTCCTT. Its translation is CASSLGGRLAFL.

This clonotype was detected many times. The J gene is TRBJ1-4, the V gene TRBV29-1, with 7 positions matching TRBD1. Germline assignment: CDR1 SQVTM and CDR2 ANQGSEA. CDR3 length equals 13 residues. The junction had 15 bases not matched to a gene; V was cut back by 7 bases and J by 13 bases. CDR3 region: CSAGQVDGVGLFF. In DNA form, the CDR3 reads TGCAGCGCTGGACAGGTTGATGGTGTGGGACTGTTTTTT.

The chain recombines TRBV5-8 with TRBJ1-5; D gene ambiguous. Per germline, CDR1 SGHTS and CDR2 YDEGEE. Trimming took off 1 base at V and 4 bases at J, with 9 bases between the two ends. The CDR3 runs 14 residues. For the CDR3, the DNA is TGTGCCAGCAGCTTGCTCGGGATGAATCAGCCCCAGCATTTT. This gives the protein CASSLLGMNQPQHF. Filled out from reference TRBV5-8 and TRBJ1-5, the complete variable domain reads EAGVTQSPTHLIKTRGQQATLRCSPISGHTSVYWYQQALGLGLQFLLWYDEGEERNRGNFPPRFSGRQFPNYSSELNVNALELEDSALYLCASSLLGMNQPQHFGDGTRLSIL.

This chain links TRBV25-1 with TRBJ1-2; 8 nucleotides match TRBD1. V was pared by 3 bases and J by 4 bases, with 10 bases of the junction left unmatched. The CDR3 loop spans 16 amino acids. Germline CDR1 and CDR2: MGHDK and SYGVNS. The CDR3 nucleotides are TGTGCCAGCAGTGATTCTATGCCGGGACAGGCCTATGGCTACACCTTC. This translates into CASSDSMPGQAYGYTF.

This clonotype was detected many times. The chain combines TRBV20-1 with TRBJ1-2; D remains ambiguous. The V end was cut by 0 bases, the J end by 13 bases, with 15 bases between. The CDR3 is 12 residues long. CDR1 is DFQATT, CDR2 SNEGSKA, per germline (reference sequence). The CDR3 loop is CSARDQTVGSTF. The CDR3 DNA follows: TGCAGTGCTAGAGATCAGACGGTGGGGAGCACCTTC.

The chain combines TRBV29-1 with TRBJ2-1, with 10 nucleotides matching TRBD2. The CDR3 loop spans 14 amino acids. Germline lookup yields CDR1 SQVTM and CDR2 ANQGSEA. The V and J ends lost 7 bases and 5 bases, in that order; junction bases with no gene match: 8. The CDR3 DNA reads as TGCAGCGGTATTCTAGCGGGAGTTCACAATGAGCAGTTCTTC. This codes for CSGILAGVHNEQFF.

Points on this clonotype: Because the CDR3 is missing its conserved closing phenylalanine or tryptophan, this is likely a read error. The limits of the CDR3 on the DNA are not certain, so only TCRdb's listed CDR3 is given. The genes are TRBV20-1 and TRBJ2-1. Germline V CDR1 and CDR2: DFQATT, SNEGSKA (reference sequence). The CDR3 is 8 amino acids long, termini counted. This CDR3 is CSARRRPA.

V gene TRBV7-8 combines with J gene TRBJ1-1; D call uncertain. There are 15 residues in the CDR3. The V end lost 4 bases, the J end lost 0 bases, and 12 bases lay between the germline ends. Germline lookup yields CDR1 SGHVS and CDR2 FQNEAQ. This CDR3 is CASSSRSVVNTEAFF. The CDR3 DNA follows: TGTGCCAGCAGCTCCCGGTCGGTGGTGAACACTGAAGCTTTCTTT.

There are a few counts of this clonotype. The chain uses TRBV7-8 and TRBJ2-7, with D perhaps matching TRBD2 (5 bases). This CDR3 has 15 residues. CDR1 and CDR2 (germline): SGHVS, FQNEAQ. V was shortened by 3 bases and J by 3 bases, with 15 bases between the two germline ends. DNA for the CDR3: TGTGCCAGCAGCTTCTCAGCGGCCCGTCACTACGAGCAGTACTTC. Protein product: CASSFSAARHYEQYF.

This clonotype was recorded at least ten times. This chain's CDR3 is CSADTGGSLAFF. The CDR3 DNA reads as TGCAGTGCAGATACAGGGGGGTCATTAGCTTTCTTT. The chain has TRBV20-1 and TRBJ1-1; the match to TRBD1 covers 8 bases. The CDR3 consists of 12 residues. Per germline, CDR1 DFQATT and CDR2 SNEGSKA (reference sequence). V shed 6 bases, J shed 10 bases, and the junction held 10 bases outside the gene matches.

V is TRBV30 and J is TRBJ1-6; D gene ambiguous. Germline V gene data show CDR1 as GTSNPN and CDR2 as SVGIG (reference sequence). The CDR3 is 14 amino acids. V lost 2 bases and J lost 10, with 15 bases in between. CDR3 sequence: CAWSLLGRGSPLHF. CDR3 DNA sequence: TGTGCCTGGAGTTTGCTAGGACGGGGATCACCCCTCCACTTT.

This CDR3 reads CSAFEGAHGYTF. CDR3 nucleotides: TGCAGTGCTTTTGAGGGGGCACATGGCTACACCTTC. The genes are TRBV20-1 and TRBJ1-2; 7 bases line up with TRBD1. V lost 5 bases to trimming and J lost 6 bases; unmatched junction nucleotides: 6. The CDR3 covers 12 residues. Looked up from germline, CDR1 is DFQATT and CDR2 is SNEGSKA (reference sequence).

This clonotype was observed at least ten times. The chain uses TRBV9 and TRBJ1-1; D is possibly TRBD1 (5 bases). CDR3 length: 14 amino acids. Deletions cut 0 bases from V and 4 bases from J, with 10 bases between. Germline V gene sequence: CDR1 SGDLS, CDR2 YYNGEE. For the CDR3, the DNA is TGTGCCAGCAGCGTAGCGGTTGGGGGCACTGAAGCTTTCTTT. As protein: CASSVAVGGTEAFF.

There are many counts of this clonotype. The V call is TRBV2, the J call TRBJ2-5, with D unresolved. CDR3 size: 12 residues. V gave up 8 bases and J gave up 2 bases, with 9 bases separating them. Germline V gives CDR1 SNHLY, CDR2 FYNNEI. The CDR3 reads CASSGPQETQYF. The CDR3 nucleotides are TGTGCCAGCTCCGGCCCTCAAGAGACCCAGTACTTC.

Comment on this clonotype: Mismatch with germline at one junction end may stem from a read error. The chain has TRBV5-8 and TRBJ2-5; 12 bases line up with TRBD2. CDR1 and CDR2 from the germline V gene are SGHTS and YDEGEE. CDR3 length: 16 residues. CDR3 bases: TGCGCCAGCAGCGCAGAGACTAGCGGGAGAGGCGAGACCCAGTACTTC. It codes for CASSAETSGRGETQYF.

There are a few counts of this clonotype. This chain joins TRBV5-1 and TRBJ1-1; possible D gene TRBD1, 6 bases. Trimming cost V 7 bases and J 7 bases, with 20 bases left between them. Germline assignment: CDR1 SGHRS and CDR2 YFSETQ. This CDR3 comprises 14 residues. The DNA for the CDR3 is TGCGCCAGCCTTCAGGGGAGTGGGAGTGATGAAGCTTTCTTT. Translating it yields CASLQGSGSDEAFF.

This clonotype was detected a few times. This chain joins TRBV20-1 and TRBJ2-7, with D possibly matching TRBD2 (5 bases). Deletions cut 6 bases from V and 2 bases from J, with 14 bases between. CDR3 size: 13 residues. The germline gives CDR1 DFQATT, CDR2 SNEGSKA (reference sequence). The CDR3 sequence is CSATSSSTYEQYF. CDR3 DNA: TGCAGTGCGACCTCTAGCAGTACCTACGAGCAGTACTTC.

The V gene is TRBV11-3, the J gene TRBJ2-5, with no clear D. Germline values: CDR1 SGHNT, CDR2 YENEEA. The V end lost 8 bases, the J end lost 5 bases, and 15 bases lay between the germline ends. The CDR3 consists of 13 residues. The CDR3 DNA reads TGTGCCAGCCGGACCATGATTCTCGAGACCCAGTACTTC. It yields the protein CASRTMILETQYF.

This clonotype was picked up a small number of times. The germline gene is not matched at one end of the junction; a read error may be the cause. The J gene is TRBJ1-1, the V gene TRBV7-9; D remains ambiguous. The CDR3 loop spans 13 amino acids. Germline loops: CDR1 SEHNR, CDR2 FQNEAQ (reference sequence). This CDR3 reads CASSPSDAAEAFF. DNA of the CDR3: TGCGCCAGCAGCCCCTCCGACGCCGCTGAAGCTTTCTTT.

This clonotype was observed a handful of times. This sequence joins TRBV7-4 and TRBJ2-2; D unresolved. Germline V gives CDR1 SGHVT, CDR2 SQSDAQ. CDR3 length: 16 amino acids. V was shortened by 6 bases and J by 1 base, with 15 bases between the two germline ends. The DNA for the CDR3 is TGTGCCAGCAGTTTCGAACTACCCCTGAACACCGGGGAGCTGTTTTTT. It encodes CASSFELPLNTGELFF.

In DNA, the CDR3 is TGTGCCAGCAGCCAAGACGGCCAAGGGAGTTATAATTCACCCCTCCACTTT. The encoded protein is CASSQDGQGSYNSPLHF. V and J are TRBV2 and TRBJ1-6; D is unclear. The CDR3 runs to 17 residues. The V end was cut by 6 bases, the J end by 4 bases, with 19 bases between. Germline lookup yields CDR1 SNHLY and CDR2 FYNNEI.

V is TRBV29-1 and J is TRBJ2-1, with D possibly matching TRBD2 (5 bases). The V gene's germline CDR1 is SQVTM and CDR2 ANQGSEA. Trimming removed 1 base from V and 8 bases from J, with 18 bases in between. This CDR3 has 15 residues. CDR3 loop: CSVEARGLATDEQFF. CDR3 in DNA: TGCAGCGTTGAAGCTCGGGGTTTGGCTACGGATGAGCAGTTCTTC.

Comments on this clonotype: The junction departs from the called germline gene at one end, perhaps through a read error. This rearrangement joins TRBV11-2 to TRBJ2-7; no clear D. CDR3 length: 15 residues. Germline V CDR1 and CDR2: SGHAT, FQNNGV. CDR3 in amino acids: CAGSSSKGRAYEQYF. The DNA for the CDR3 is TGTGCCGGCAGCTCAAGTAAGGGCCGGGCCTACGAGCAGTACTTC.

The rearrangement links TRBV7-9 to TRBJ2-1; D remains ambiguous. Germline V gene lookup returns CDR1 SEHNR and CDR2 FQNEAQ (reference sequence). This CDR3 contains 11 residues. V lost 7 bases and J 7 bases, leaving 8 bases between the germline ends. The CDR3 sequence is CASTQPNEQFF. In DNA form, the CDR3 reads TGTGCCAGCACCCAGCCGAATGAGCAGTTCTTC.

This clonotype occurred a few times. The chain uses TRBV6-1 and TRBJ1-4, with a weak D call TRBD1 (5 bases). V was clipped by 1 base and J by 15 bases, with 18 bases between them. Germline loops: CDR1 MNHNS, CDR2 SASEGT. The CDR3 runs 14 residues. The CDR3 spells CASSEEPGPRNVFF. The CDR3 region has the DNA TGTGCCAGCAGTGAAGAACCGGGACCCCGTAACGTGTTTTTT.

With respect to this clonotype: A clone one base away is much larger, so this may be a read error. The rearrangement uses TRBV5-1 and TRBJ1-2, with 8 bases fitting TRBD1. From germline, CDR1 is SGHRS and CDR2 YFSETQ. CDR3 length equals 14 residues. The CDR3 DNA is TGCACCAGCAGCACGCCTGACAGGGGCTATGGCTACACCTTC. This gives the protein CTSSTPDRGYGYTF.

This clonotype was counted only a few times. V gene TRBV5-6 combines with J gene TRBJ2-7, with D hard to call. Germline V gene data show CDR1 as SGHDT and CDR2 as YYEEEE. The CDR3 totals 12 residues. Trimming took off 1 base at V and 5 bases at J, with 7 bases between the two ends. In nucleotides, the CDR3 is TGTGCCAGCAGCTTGTCAGATAACGAGCAGTACTTC. This translates into CASSLSDNEQYF.

This clonotype has a handful of counts. The chain has TRBV5-1 and TRBJ2-7; D unclear. In germline, CDR1 is SGHRS, CDR2 YFSETQ. The ends were cut back, 5 bases at V and 7 bases at J, with 19 bases in the middle. This CDR3 region has 14 residues. This chain's CDR3 is CASRDTGLTEEQYF. The CDR3 region has the DNA TGCGCCAGCAGGGATACGGGCTTAACGGAAGAGCAGTACTTC.